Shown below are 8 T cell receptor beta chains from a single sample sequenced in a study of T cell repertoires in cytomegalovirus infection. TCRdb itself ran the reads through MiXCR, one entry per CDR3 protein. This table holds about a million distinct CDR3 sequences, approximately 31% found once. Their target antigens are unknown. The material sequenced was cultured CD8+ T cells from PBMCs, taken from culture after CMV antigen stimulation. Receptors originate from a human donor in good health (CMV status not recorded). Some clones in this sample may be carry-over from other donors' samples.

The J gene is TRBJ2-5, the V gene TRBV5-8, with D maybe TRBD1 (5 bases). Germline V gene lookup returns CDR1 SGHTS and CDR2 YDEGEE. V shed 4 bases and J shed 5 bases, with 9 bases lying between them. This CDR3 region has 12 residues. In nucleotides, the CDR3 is TGTGCCAGCAGCCCCAGGGATGAGACCCAGTACTTC. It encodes CASSPRDETQYF.

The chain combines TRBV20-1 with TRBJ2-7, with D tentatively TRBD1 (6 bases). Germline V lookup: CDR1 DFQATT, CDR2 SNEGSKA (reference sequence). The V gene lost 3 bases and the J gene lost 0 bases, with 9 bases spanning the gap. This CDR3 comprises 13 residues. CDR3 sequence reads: CSASKGGSYEQYV. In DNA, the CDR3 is TGCAGTGCTAGTAAAGGGGGCTCCTACGAGCAGTACGTC.

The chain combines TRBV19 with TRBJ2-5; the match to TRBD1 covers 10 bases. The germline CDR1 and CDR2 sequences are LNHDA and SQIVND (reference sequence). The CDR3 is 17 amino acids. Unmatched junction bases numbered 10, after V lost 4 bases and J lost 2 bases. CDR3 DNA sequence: TGTGCCAGTAGTACCCTTGGACAGGGGGAATTTCAAGAGACCCAGTACTTC. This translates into CASSTLGQGEFQETQYF.

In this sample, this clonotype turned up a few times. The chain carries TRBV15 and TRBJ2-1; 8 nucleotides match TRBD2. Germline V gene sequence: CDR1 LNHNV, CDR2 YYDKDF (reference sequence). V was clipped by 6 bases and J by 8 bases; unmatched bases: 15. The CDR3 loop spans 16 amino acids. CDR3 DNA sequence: TGTGCCACCAGAGATGGTGGCGGGGGGACCCCAGATGAGCAGTTCTTC. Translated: CATRDGGGGTPDEQFF. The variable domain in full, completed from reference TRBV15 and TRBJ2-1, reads DAMVIQNPRYQVTQFGKPVTLSCSQTLNHNVMYWYQQKSSQAPKLLFHYYDKDFNNEADTPDNFQSRRPNTSFCFLDIRSPGLGDTAMYLCATRDGGGGTPDEQFFGPGTRLTVL.

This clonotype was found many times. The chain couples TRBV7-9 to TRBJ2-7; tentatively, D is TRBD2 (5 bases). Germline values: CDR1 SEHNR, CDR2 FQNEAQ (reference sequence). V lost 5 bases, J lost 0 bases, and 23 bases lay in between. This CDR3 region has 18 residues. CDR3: CASSRMPLDSVGSYEQYF. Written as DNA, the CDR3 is TGTGCCAGCAGCCGAATGCCCCTGGACTCTGTGGGCTCCTACGAGCAGTACTTC.

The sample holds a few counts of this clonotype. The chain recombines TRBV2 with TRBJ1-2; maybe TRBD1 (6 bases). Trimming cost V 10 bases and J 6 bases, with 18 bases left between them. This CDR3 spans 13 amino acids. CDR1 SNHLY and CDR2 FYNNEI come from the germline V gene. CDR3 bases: TGTGCCACCTTACAGGGAGTCACGGATGGCTACACCTTC. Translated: CATLQGVTDGYTF. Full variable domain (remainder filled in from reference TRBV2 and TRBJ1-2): EPEVTQTPSHQVTQMGQEVILRCVPISNHLYFYWYRQILGQKVEFLVSFYNNEISEKSEIFDDQFSVERPDGSNFTLKIRSTKLEDSAMYFCATLQGVTDGYTFGSGTRLTVV.

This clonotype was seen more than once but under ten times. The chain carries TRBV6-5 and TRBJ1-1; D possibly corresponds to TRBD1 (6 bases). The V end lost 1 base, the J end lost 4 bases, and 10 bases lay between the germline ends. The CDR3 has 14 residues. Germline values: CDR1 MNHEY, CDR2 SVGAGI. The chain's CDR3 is CASSYFQGTTEAFF. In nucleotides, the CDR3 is TGTGCCAGCAGTTACTTCCAGGGGACCACTGAAGCTTTCTTT.

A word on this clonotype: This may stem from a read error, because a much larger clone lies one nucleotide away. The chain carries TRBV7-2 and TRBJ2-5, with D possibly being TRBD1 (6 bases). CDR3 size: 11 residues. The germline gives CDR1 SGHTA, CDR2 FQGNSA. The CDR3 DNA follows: TGTGTCAGCAGATTCGCCGGGACACTATACTTC. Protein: CVSRFAGTLYF.